The entry below gives a single T cell receptor (beta chain) sequence along with its context. There are many counts of this clonotype. Its antigen is currently not known. No base-level quality is on record; no much larger clone is a single base apart. Hyperthyroidism was defined as stable when no progression to ophthalmopathy occurred within 18 months of follow-up. The hyperthyroidism patients were 18 to 65 years old and newly diagnosed, with a disease duration of less than 2 months. Anyone with other autoimmune diseases, uncontrolled infections, pregnancy or lactation was excluded from the study. Diagnosis relied on clinical symptoms, serum thyroxine, TRAb, thyroid ultrasound and orbital computed tomography. Ficoll-Paque density gradient centrifugation was used to isolate PBMCs from around 9.1 ml of fresh peripheral blood. Total RNA was extracted with Trizol reagent and quality-checked on an Agilent 2100 Bioanalyzer.

The entry originates in a study of Graves' ophthalmopathy and Graves' hyperthyroidism (dated by TCRdb to between 2018 and 2020). With regard to the full study: Peripheral blood was collected at initial diagnosis, before any treatment. TCR beta repertoire signatures were used to distinguish Graves' ophthalmopathy from Graves' hyperthyroidism and to predict progression to ophthalmopathy. An independent validation cohort was composed of approximately 18 hyperthyroidism patients and roughly 16 patients who later progressed from hyperthyroidism to ophthalmopathy. In five or six hyperthyroidism patients, the T-cell repertoire of thyroid tissue was compared with the T-cell repertoire of blood. For training and testing, the 100 or so patients in the discovery cohort were randomly divided in a 7:3 ratio. In total, over 130 blood samples were TCR-sequenced: 43 ophthalmopathy, 75 hyperthyroidism and some 17 hyperthyroidism-to-ophthalmopathy patients. To explore V-J signatures that distinguish ophthalmopathy from hyperthyroidism, a discovery set of 100 patients was enrolled, made up of roughly 41 with ophthalmopathy and some 58 with stable hyperthyroidism. Once sampling was done, hyperthyroidism patients were given methimazole at a starting dose of 30 mg daily, while ophthalmopathy patients were given high-dose intravenous methylprednisolone. Here is what the overall study found, with its caveats: In validation, the model predicted ophthalmopathy progression with about 71% sensitivity and roughly 78% specificity; some 13 predicted patients were CT-confirmed with GO in a median of about 6.1 months. Ophthalmopathy was separated from stable hyperthyroidism by the 13-signature model with roughly 88% sensitivity and roughly 82% specificity in cross-validation and with 80%/75% in the test set. Most of the expanded thyroid clonotypes with a frequency above 0.001 were also detected in blood, and it was suggested that the thyroid immune response may be reflected by blood repertoires. Sample size was not statistically predetermined, and group allocation was not concealed from the investigators.

V and J are truncated by 1 base and 2 bases respectively, leaving an intervening sequence of 11 bases. For CDR1 and CDR2, the germline V gene lists MGHRA and YSYEKL. The CDR3 runs 15 amino acids, cysteine and phenylalanine included. Only the CDR3 part of the read is kept: 45 bases, read in frame from the first base. TCR beta CDR3 regions were amplified from RNA transcripts for repertoire sequencing. A first-round RT-PCR used HTBI primers with the Qiagen OneStep RT-PCR kit, followed by a second-round multiplex PCR, size selection and purification. The libraries underwent paired-end sequencing with 100 bp reads on an Illumina HiSeq2000. In the source study's methods: SOAPnuke was used for read processing, and reads with adapters, uncalled bases, a mean Phred below 15, or no exact constant-primer or identifier match were discarded. COPE v1.2.5 was used to merge high-quality paired reads. Clonotypes were defined as unique nucleotide sequences and were aligned to IMGT TRB V, D and J references using MiTCR v1.1. The analysis was limited to V-J combinations with a frequency above 0.0001, which together covered approximately 99% of repertoires. A TCR clonal expansion and chaos score per V-J combination was defined as the ratio of F50 clonal expansion to chaos observed in the TCRdist matrix. Welch's t-statistics and random forest were used to reduce the features to some 13 V-J combinations, which were then used as input to a naive Bayes classifier. The similarity between thyroid and blood repertoires was quantified using the Morisita-Horn index. In TCRdb, the public reads were trimmed at Q25 with fastp and aligned with MiXCR, with productive beta chains retained. Each entry merges the rows of one CDR3 protein and shows their most common DNA and genes. TCRdb's processing, not the authors' own work, is the source of the V and J calls. The sample table lists about 420,000 distinct CDR3 sequences, around 21% of them with a count of one. The ten largest clonotypes hold roughly 3.2% of the sample.

The TCR comes from a young woman with stable Graves' hyperthyroidism. Donor details come from another sample of the same person, matched by shared clones. Sequenced material: peripheral blood. Recombination joined TRBV4-1 with TRBJ1-2, with no reliable assignment of the D segment. Here the CDR3 is given as CASSQAAAWNYGYTF. The DNA sequence is as follows: TGCGCCAGCAGCCAAGCCGCCGCTTGGAACTATGGCTACACCTTC.